This is a list of T cell receptor beta chains from one sample in a study of T cell responses to AZD1222 COVID-19 vaccine. Libraries were prepared by immunoSEQ multiplex PCR; TCRdb keeps only in-frame clonotypes and omits some of them. Of 140,000 to 150,000 clones listed, roughly 88% are singletons. The sequences come from peripheral blood, collected on day 0 of AZD1222 vaccination. These receptors all come from an adult in good health. Each CDR3 is given with its conserved first and last residue. Expanded clones are given a class, and other clones once, few, many or no size at all.

CDR3aa: CASSLARGNPTGNTIYF
v_gene: TRBV5-1
j_gene: TRBJ1-3
abundance: .

CDR3aa: CASSYEVMGGYTF
v_gene: TRBV6-6
j_gene: TRBJ1-2
abundance: .

CDR3aa: CASSVGRQSYNSPLHF
v_gene: TRBV7-6
j_gene: TRBJ1-6
abundance: .

CDR3aa: CASSLGLAGPLPYEQYF
v_gene: TRBV27
j_gene: TRBJ2-7
abundance: .

CDR3aa: CASSTPIPDRDGTRGRRETQYF
v_gene: TRBV28
j_gene: TRBJ2-5
abundance: .

CDR3aa: CASSAHRGLNTEAFF
v_gene: TRBV7-9
j_gene: TRBJ1-1
abundance: .

CDR3aa: CASSWATWQQYF
v_gene: TRBV28
j_gene: TRBJ2-7
abundance: .

CDR3aa: CASSQGGLYYEQYF
v_gene: TRBV3-1/TRBV3-2
j_gene: TRBJ2-7
abundance: .

CDR3aa: CASSLVSDYYGYTF
v_gene: TRBV5-4
j_gene: TRBJ1-2
abundance: .

CDR3aa: CASSVGPQETQYF
v_gene: TRBV9
j_gene: TRBJ2-5
abundance: .

CDR3aa: CASSIGKNSNQPQHF
v_gene: TRBV19
j_gene: TRBJ1-5
abundance: .

CDR3aa: CASSAASGGEETQYF
v_gene: TRBV19
j_gene: TRBJ2-5
abundance: .

CDR3aa: CASSFFGVGNTEAFF
v_gene: TRBV18
j_gene: TRBJ1-1
abundance: .

CDR3aa: CASSQACGAGGPGETQYF
v_gene: TRBV4-2
j_gene: TRBJ2-5
abundance: .

CDR3aa: CASSFREPYEQYF
v_gene: TRBV28
j_gene: TRBJ2-7
abundance: .

CDR3aa: CASSKIGPVDTEAFF
v_gene: TRBV6-5
j_gene: TRBJ1-1
abundance: .

CDR3aa: CASSFPTSGAETQYF
v_gene: TRBV5-8
j_gene: TRBJ2-5
abundance: .

CDR3aa: CASSPALGTGQPQHF
v_gene: TRBV28
j_gene: TRBJ1-5
abundance: .

CDR3aa: CASRSYRAGANVLTF
v_gene: TRBV28
j_gene: TRBJ2-6
abundance: .

CDR3aa: CASRGRSSYNSPLHF
v_gene: TRBV27
j_gene: TRBJ1-6
abundance: .

CDR3aa: CASSKPGQGASNQPQHF
v_gene: TRBV6-2/TRBV6-3
j_gene: TRBJ1-5
abundance: .

CDR3aa: CASSLAGGFYEQYF
v_gene: TRBV6-5
j_gene: TRBJ2-7
abundance: .

CDR3aa: CASSQEGQLKYEQYF
v_gene: TRBV4-3
j_gene: TRBJ2-7
abundance: .

CDR3aa: CASSVSGGAAGEQYF
v_gene: TRBV28
j_gene: TRBJ2-7
abundance: .

CDR3aa: CASSLRDRDDEQYF
v_gene: TRBV9
j_gene: TRBJ2-7
abundance: once

CDR3aa: CASSYEGRGMNTEAFF
v_gene: TRBV6-5
j_gene: TRBJ1-1
abundance: .

CDR3aa: CAWSVWGSNQPQHF
v_gene: TRBV30
j_gene: TRBJ1-5
abundance: .

CDR3aa: CASSGSRVGTDGSTYEQYF
v_gene: TRBV7-9
j_gene: TRBJ2-7
abundance: .

CDR3aa: CASTPFGPGDYGYTF
v_gene: TRBV6-5
j_gene: TRBJ1-2
abundance: .

CDR3aa: CASSSFPTTGNTIYF
v_gene: TRBV28
j_gene: TRBJ1-3
abundance: .

CDR3aa: CAISESDGPNYGYTF
v_gene: TRBV10-3
j_gene: TRBJ1-2
abundance: once

CDR3aa: CASSISGAGELFF
v_gene: TRBV19
j_gene: TRBJ2-2
abundance: once

CDR3aa: CASRQPGTGNTGELFF
v_gene: TRBV5-1
j_gene: TRBJ2-2
abundance: few

CDR3aa: CASITSGRTDTQYF
v_gene: TRBV2
j_gene: TRBJ2-3
abundance: .

CDR3aa: CASSDGGPWVNEQFF
v_gene: TRBV7-3
j_gene: TRBJ2-1
abundance: .

CDR3aa: CASSLFAGNTEAFF
v_gene: TRBV5-5
j_gene: TRBJ1-1
abundance: .

CDR3aa: CASKREQTSYEQYF
v_gene: TRBV27
j_gene: TRBJ2-7
abundance: .

CDR3aa: CASSQERTDTEAFF
v_gene: TRBV4-1
j_gene: TRBJ1-1
abundance: once

CDR3aa: CASKNGQGSHGYTF
v_gene: TRBV2
j_gene: TRBJ1-2
abundance: .

CDR3aa: CASSLGVAGNTGELFF
v_gene: TRBV11-2
j_gene: TRBJ2-2
abundance: .

CDR3aa: CASSVTRQGNQPQHF
v_gene: TRBV2
j_gene: TRBJ1-5
abundance: .

CDR3aa: CASSYMPSGGHNEQFF
v_gene: TRBV6-2/TRBV6-3
j_gene: TRBJ2-1
abundance: .

CDR3aa: CAIRGNGDNNQPQHF
v_gene: TRBV10-3
j_gene: TRBJ1-5
abundance: .